The sample holds a few counts of the clone carrying this TCR beta chain. Its specificity is unknown. This sample includes further DNA sequences coding for the same CDR3. TCRdb keeps only in-frame clones here, not all; method: immunoSEQ multiplex PCR. The data show about 320,000 clones, around 85% seen once. This record comes from a study of Ad26.COV2.S vaccination and SARS-CoV-2 variants. Study-level results: Spike-specific TCR breadth in vaccine recipients exceeded that seen in placebo recipients.

Documented treatment: 15 to 20 received Ad26.COV2.S at low or high dose, single or two shots; roughly five received placebo; per-sample allocation not given. It was on day 63 after the first vaccine or placebo injection that samples were taken. Per the germline V gene, CDR1 is LNHDA and CDR2 is SQIVND (reference sequence). This CDR3 spans 13 amino acids. Trimming cost V 3 bases and J 8 bases, with 11 bases left between them. The sample was peripheral blood, taken in a trial of Ad26.COV2.S vaccine versus placebo. The V and J genes are TRBV19 and TRBJ1-5; weak D call: TRBD1 (5 bases). The TCR comes from a person aged 18-65 years who received the Ad26.COV2.S COVID-19 vaccine or a placebo. This CDR3 is CASSIGGVEPQHF. CDR3 bases: TGTGCCAGTAGTATCGGGGGTGTCGAGCCCCAGCATTTT.